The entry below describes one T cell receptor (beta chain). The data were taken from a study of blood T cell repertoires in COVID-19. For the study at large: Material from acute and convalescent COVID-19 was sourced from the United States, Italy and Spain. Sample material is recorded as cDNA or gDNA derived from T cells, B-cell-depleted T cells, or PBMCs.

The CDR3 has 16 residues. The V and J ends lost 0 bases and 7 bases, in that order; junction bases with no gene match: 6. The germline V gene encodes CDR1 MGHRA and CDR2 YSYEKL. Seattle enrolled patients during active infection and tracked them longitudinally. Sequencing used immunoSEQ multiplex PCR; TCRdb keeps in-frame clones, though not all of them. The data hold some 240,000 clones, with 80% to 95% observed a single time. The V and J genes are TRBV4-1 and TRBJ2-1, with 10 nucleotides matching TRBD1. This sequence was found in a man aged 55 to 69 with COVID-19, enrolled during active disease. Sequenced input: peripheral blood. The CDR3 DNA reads TGCGCCAGCAGCCAAGATAGGGACAGGGGTAGAAATGAGCAGTTCTTC. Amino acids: CASSQDRDRGRNEQFF.